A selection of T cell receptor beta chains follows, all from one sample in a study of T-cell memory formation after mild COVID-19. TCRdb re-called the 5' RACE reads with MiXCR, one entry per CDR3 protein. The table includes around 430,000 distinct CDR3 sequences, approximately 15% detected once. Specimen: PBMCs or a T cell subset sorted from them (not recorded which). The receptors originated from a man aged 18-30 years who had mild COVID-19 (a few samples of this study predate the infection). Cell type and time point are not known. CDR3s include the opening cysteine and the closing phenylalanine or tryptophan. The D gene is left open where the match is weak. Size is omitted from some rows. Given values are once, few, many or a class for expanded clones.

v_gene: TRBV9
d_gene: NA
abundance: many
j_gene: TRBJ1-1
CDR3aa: CASSVGSTNTEAFF
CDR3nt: TGTGCCAGCAGCGTGGGCAGCACGAACACTGAAGCTTTCTTT

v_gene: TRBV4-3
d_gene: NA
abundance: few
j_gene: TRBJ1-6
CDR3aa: CASSQGLDQGNSPLHF
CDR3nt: TGCGCCAGCAGCCAAGGGCTAGATCAGGGGAATTCACCCCTCCACTTT

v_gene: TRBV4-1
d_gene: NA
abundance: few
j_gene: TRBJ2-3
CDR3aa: CASSQGTRDTQYF
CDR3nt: TGCGCCAGCAGCCAAGGGACCCGAGATACGCAGTATTTT

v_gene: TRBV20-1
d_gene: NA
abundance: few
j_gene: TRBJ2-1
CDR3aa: CSAWAGYNEQFF
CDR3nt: TGCAGTGCGTGGGCGGGGTACAATGAGCAGTTCTTC

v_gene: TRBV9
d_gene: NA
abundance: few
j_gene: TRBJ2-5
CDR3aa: CASSVTGMETQYF
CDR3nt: TGTGCCAGCAGCGTCACAGGGATGGAGACCCAGTACTTC

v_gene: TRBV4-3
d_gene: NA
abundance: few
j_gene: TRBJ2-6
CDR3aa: CASSQRRDMANVLTF
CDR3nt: TGCGCCAGCAGCCAGCGACGGGACATGGCCAACGTCCTGACTTTC

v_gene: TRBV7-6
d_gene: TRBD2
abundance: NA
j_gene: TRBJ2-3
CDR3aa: CASSSQIAGGPTDTQYF
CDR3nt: TGTGCCAGCAGCTCCCAGATAGCGGGGGGGCCAACAGATACGCAGTATTTT

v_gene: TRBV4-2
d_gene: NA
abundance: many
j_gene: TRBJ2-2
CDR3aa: CASSQATTGELFF
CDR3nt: TGTGCCAGCAGCCAAGCCACCACCGGGGAGCTGTTTTTT

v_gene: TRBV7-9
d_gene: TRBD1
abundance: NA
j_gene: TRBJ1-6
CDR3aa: CASSSGTGRGKLPPLHF
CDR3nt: TGTGCCAGCAGCTCCGGGACAGGGAGGGGAAAATTGCCACCCCTCCACTTT

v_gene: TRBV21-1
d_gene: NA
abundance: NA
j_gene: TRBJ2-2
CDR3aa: CASSIRRGTYTGELFF
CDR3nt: TGTGCCAGCAGCATTAGGAGGGGGACCTACACCGGGGAGCTGTTTTTT

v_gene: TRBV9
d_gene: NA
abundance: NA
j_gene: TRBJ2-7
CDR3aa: CASSVATNSYEQYF
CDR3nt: TGTGCCAGCAGCGTAGCGACAAACTCCTACGAGCAGTACTTC

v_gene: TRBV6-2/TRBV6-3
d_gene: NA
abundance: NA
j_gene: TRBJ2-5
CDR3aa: CASSDPKETQYF
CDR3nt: TGTGCCAGCAGCGACCCAAAAGAGACCCAGTACTTC

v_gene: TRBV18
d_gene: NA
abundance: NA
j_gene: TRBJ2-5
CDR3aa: CASSFGLQAERTQYF
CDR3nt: TGTGCCAGCTCATTTGGCCTACAGGCAGAGAGGACCCAGTACTTC

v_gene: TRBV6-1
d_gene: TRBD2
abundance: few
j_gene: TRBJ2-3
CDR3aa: CAGARGGNSDTQYF
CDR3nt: TGTGCCGGAGCTCGGGGGGGGAATTCAGATACGCAGTATTTT

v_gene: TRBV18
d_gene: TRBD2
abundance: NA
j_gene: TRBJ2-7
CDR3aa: CASSPREGLSSYEQYF
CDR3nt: TGTGCCAGCTCACCTCGGGAGGGGCTGAGCTCCTACGAGCAGTACTTC

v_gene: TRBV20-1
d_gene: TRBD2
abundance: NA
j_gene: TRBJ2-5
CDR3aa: CSARVTSGGPGTQYF
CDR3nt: TGCAGTGCTAGAGTGACTAGCGGGGGGCCGGGGACCCAGTACTTC

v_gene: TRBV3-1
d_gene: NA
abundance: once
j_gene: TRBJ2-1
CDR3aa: CASSLMEGGAQFF
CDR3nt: TGTGCCAGCAGCCTTATGGAGGGGGGTGCTCAGTTCTTC

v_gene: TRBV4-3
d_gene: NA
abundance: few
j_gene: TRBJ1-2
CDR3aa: CASSQDSRGWNYGYTF
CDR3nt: TGCGCCAGCAGCCAAGATTCCAGGGGCTGGAACTATGGCTACACCTTC

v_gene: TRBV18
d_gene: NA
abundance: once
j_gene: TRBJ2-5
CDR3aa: CASSATQETQYF
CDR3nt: TGTGCCAGCTCAGCGACGCAAGAGACCCAGTACTTC

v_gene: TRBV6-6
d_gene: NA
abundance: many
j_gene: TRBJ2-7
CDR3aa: CASSVQGYEQYF
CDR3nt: TGTGCCAGCAGTGTACAGGGATACGAGCAGTACTTC

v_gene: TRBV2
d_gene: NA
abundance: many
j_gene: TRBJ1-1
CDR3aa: CASSGAYQNTEAFF
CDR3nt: TGTGCCAGCAGTGGGGCATATCAGAACACTGAAGCTTTCTTT

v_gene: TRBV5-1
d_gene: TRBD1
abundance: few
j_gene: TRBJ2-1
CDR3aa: CASSLVVGQGANEQFF
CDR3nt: TGCGCCAGCAGCTTGGTAGTGGGACAGGGGGCCAATGAGCAGTTCTTC

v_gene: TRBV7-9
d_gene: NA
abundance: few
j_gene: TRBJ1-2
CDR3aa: CASSSETGYTF
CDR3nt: TGTGCCAGCAGCTCAGAAACCGGCTACACCTTC

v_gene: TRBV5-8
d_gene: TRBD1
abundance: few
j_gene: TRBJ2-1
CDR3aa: CASSPGTGGVNEQFF
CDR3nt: TGTGCCAGCAGCCCCGGGACAGGGGGGGTCAATGAGCAGTTCTTC

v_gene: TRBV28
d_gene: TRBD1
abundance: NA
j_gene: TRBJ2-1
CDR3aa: CASSLPGQGSNEQFF
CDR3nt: TGTGCCAGCAGTCTCCCGGGACAGGGATCCAATGAGCAGTTCTTC

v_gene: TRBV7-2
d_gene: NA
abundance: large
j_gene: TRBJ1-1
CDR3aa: CASGRLGAFF
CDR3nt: TGTGCCAGCGGGCGGTTGGGGGCTTTCTTT

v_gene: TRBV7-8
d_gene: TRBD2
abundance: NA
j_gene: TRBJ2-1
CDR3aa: CASSYAGGSTPPSYNEQFF
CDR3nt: TGTGCCAGCAGCTACGCGGGGGGCTCTACTCCCCCCTCCTACAATGAGCAGTTCTTC

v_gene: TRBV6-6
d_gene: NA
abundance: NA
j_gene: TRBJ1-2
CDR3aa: CASSYPSAPNYGYTF
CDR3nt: TGTGCCAGCAGTTACCCTTCGGCCCCTAACTATGGCTACACCTTC

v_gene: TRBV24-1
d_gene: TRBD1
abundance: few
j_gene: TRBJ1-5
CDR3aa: CATSSTGTGSNQPQHF
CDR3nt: TGTGCCACCAGTTCAACCGGGACAGGGAGCAATCAGCCCCAGCATTTT

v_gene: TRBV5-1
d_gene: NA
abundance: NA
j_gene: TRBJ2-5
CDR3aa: CASRSASFRETQYF
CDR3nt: TGCGCCAGCAGAAGCGCCTCGTTCAGGGAGACCCAGTACTTC

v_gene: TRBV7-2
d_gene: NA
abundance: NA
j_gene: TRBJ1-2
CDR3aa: CASSYPSYGYTF
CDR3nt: TGTGCCAGCAGCTACCCCAGCTATGGCTACACCTTC

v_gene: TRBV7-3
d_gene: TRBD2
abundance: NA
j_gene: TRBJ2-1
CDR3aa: CASSLAGGVNEQFF
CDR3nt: TGTGCCAGCAGCTTGGCGGGGGGGGTAAATGAGCAGTTCTTC

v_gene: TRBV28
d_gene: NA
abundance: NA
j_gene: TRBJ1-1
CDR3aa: CASSQPAGEAFF
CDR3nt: TGTGCCAGCAGCCAACCCGCCGGTGAAGCTTTCTTT

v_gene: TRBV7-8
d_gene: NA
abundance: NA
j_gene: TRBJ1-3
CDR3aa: CASSSSGGNGNTIYF
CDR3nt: TGTGCCAGCAGCTCTTCGGGGGGGAATGGAAACACCATATATTTT

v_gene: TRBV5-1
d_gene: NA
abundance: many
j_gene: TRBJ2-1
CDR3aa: CASSQRGGTGNEQFF
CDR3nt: TGCGCCAGCAGCCAGCGGGGGGGGACAGGGAATGAGCAGTTCTTC

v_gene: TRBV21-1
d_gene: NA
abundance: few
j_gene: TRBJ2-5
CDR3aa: CASRKKRGGEQETQYF
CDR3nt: TGTGCCAGCAGGAAGAAGCGGGGGGGTGAGCAAGAGACCCAGTACTTC

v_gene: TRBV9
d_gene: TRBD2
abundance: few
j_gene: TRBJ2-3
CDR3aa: CASSALGQRGGMDTQYF
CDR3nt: TGTGCCAGCAGCGCCCTGGGGCAGCGGGGGGGCATGGATACGCAGTATTTT

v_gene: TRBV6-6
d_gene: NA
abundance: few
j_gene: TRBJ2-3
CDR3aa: CASSFRDRGNTQYF
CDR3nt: TGTGCCAGCAGTTTCCGGGACCGTGGGAATACGCAGTATTTT

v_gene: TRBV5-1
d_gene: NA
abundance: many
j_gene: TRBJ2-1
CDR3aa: CASSFGGGSTYNEQFF
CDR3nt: TGCGCCAGCAGCTTCGGAGGGGGGTCAACCTACAATGAGCAGTTCTTC

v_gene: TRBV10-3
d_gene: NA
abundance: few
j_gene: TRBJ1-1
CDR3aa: CAISDRDTEAFF
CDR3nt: TGTGCCATCAGTGACAGGGACACTGAAGCTTTCTTT

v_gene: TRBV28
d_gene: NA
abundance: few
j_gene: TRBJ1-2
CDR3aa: CASSPSGNLNYGYTF
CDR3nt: TGTGCCAGCAGTCCTTCAGGAAATTTAAACTATGGCTACACCTTC

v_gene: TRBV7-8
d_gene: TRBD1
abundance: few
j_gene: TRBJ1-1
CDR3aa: CASSSTGALGTEAFF
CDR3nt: TGTGCCAGCAGCTCCACAGGGGCCTTAGGCACTGAAGCTTTCTTT

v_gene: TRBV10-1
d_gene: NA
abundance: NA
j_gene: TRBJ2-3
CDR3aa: CASSESTGPGDTQYF
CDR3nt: TGCGCCAGCAGTGAGTCGACGGGGCCGGGAGATACGCAGTATTTT

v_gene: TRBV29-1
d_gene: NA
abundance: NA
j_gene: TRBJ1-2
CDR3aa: CSVEDLTRGGYTF
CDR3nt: TGCAGCGTTGAAGATCTGACCAGGGGCGGCTACACCTTC

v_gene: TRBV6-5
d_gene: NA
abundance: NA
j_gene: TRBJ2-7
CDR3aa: CASRPTAQGVHEQYF
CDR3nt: TGTGCCAGCAGACCCACCGCACAGGGTGTCCACGAGCAGTACTTC

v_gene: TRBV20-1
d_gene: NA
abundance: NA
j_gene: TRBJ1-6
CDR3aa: CSAREGPGYNSPLHF
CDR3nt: TGCAGTGCTAGAGAGGGGCCAGGGTACAATTCACCCCTCCACTTT

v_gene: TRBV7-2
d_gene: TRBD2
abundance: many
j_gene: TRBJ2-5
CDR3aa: CASSRGGQETQYF
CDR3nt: TGCGCCAGCAGCCGCGGGGGACAAGAGACCCAGTACTTC

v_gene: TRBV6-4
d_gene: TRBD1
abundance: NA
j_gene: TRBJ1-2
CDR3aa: CASSDQGQGGGYTF
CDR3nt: TGTGCCAGCAGTGATCAAGGACAGGGTGGGGGCTACACCTTC

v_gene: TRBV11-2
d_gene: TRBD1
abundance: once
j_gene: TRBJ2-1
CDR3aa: CASSGTGDSNEQFF
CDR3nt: TGTGCCAGCAGTGGGACAGGGGACTCGAATGAGCAGTTCTTC

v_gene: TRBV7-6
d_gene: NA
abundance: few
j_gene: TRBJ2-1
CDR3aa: CASSLEVPRNSNEQFF
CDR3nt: TGTGCCAGCAGCTTAGAGGTCCCCAGAAATAGCAATGAGCAGTTCTTC

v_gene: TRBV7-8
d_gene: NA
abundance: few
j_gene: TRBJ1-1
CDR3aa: CASTRGTEAFF
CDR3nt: TGTGCCAGCACCCGCGGCACTGAAGCTTTCTTT

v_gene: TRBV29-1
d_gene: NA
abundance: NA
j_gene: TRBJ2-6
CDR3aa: CSVESGNGANVLTF
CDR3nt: TGCAGCGTTGAATCAGGGAACGGGGCCAACGTCCTGACTTTC

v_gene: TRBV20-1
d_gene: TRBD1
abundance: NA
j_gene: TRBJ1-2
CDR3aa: CSALKTGGADGYTF
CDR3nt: TGCAGTGCCCTAAAAACAGGGGGCGCGGATGGCTACACCTTC

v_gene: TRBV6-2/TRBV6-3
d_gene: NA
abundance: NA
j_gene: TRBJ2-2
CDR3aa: CASSYSGISNTGELFF
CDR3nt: TGTGCCAGCAGTTACTCAGGGATCTCGAACACCGGGGAGCTGTTTTTT

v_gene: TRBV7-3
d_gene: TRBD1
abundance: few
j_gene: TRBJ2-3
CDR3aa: CASSQGQETYF
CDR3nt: TGTGCCAGCAGCCAAGGACAGGAGACGTATTTT

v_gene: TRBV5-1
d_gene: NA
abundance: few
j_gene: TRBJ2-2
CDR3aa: CASKPRVNTGELFF
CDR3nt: TGCGCCAGCAAACCCAGGGTCAACACCGGGGAGCTGTTTTTT

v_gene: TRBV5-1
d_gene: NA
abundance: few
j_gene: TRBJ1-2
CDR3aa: CASSLNREFNYGYTF
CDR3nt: TGCGCCAGCAGCTTAAACAGGGAGTTTAACTATGGCTACACCTTC

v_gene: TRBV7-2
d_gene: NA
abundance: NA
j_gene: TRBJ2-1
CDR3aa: CASSLSASLNEQFF
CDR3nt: TGTGCCAGCAGCCTCAGTGCTAGCCTCAATGAGCAGTTCTTC